This TCR beta chain was obtained from a study of CD8 T cells in Susac syndrome. Study-wide points: CD4+ T cell repertoires in Susac syndrome lacked clonal expansion.

After extraction with the RNeasy kit, roughly 0.45 to 1 ug of the RNA was reverse transcribed using random hexamers. TCRdb re-analysed the immunoSEQ multiplex PCR reads in MiXCR, keeping a single row per CDR3 protein. This table holds 150,000 to 200,000 distinct CDR3 sequences, 91% found once. CDR1 and CDR2 (germline): SSHAT, FNYEAQ (reference sequence). The CDR3 runs 14 residues. This clonotype has just a few counts. Its antigen is as yet unknown. One end of the junction is discordant with germline, which a read error may explain. This receptor was obtained from a human donor with Susac syndrome. The rearrangement uses TRBV7-7 and TRBJ2-5; possibly TRBD1 for D (6 bases). Input material: CD4+ T cells from PBMCs. CDR3 DNA: TGTGCTAGCAGCCCGTCACAGGGATGGGAGACCCAGTACTTC. Amino acid sequence: CASSPSQGWETQYF.